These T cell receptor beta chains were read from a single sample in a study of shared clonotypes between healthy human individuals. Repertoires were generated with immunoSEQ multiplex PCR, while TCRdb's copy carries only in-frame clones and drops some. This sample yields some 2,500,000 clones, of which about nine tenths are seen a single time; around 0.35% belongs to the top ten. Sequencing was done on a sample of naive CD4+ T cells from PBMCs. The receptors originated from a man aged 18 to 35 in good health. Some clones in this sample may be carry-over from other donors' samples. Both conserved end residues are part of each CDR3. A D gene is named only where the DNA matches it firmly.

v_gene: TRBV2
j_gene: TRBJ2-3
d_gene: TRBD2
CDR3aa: CASSAGLARTDTQYF
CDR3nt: TGTGCCAGCAGTGCGGGACTAGCCCGCACAGATACGCAGTATTTT

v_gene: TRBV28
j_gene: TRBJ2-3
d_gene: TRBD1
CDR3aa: CASSEGTGADTQYF
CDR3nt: TGTGCCAGCAGCGAAGGGACAGGGGCAGATACGCAGTATTTT

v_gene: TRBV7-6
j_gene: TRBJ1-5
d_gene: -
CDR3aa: CASSSRPRGGSNQPQHF
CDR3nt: TGTGCCAGCAGCTCCCGACCGCGGGGTGGAAGCAATCAGCCCCAGCATTTT

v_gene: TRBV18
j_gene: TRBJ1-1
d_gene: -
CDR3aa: CASSRQVENTEAFF
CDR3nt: TGTGCCAGCTCACGACAGGTCGAGAACACTGAAGCTTTCTTT

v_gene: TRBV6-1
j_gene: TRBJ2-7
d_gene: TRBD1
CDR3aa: CASSEGQGTSYEQYF
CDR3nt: TGTGCCAGCAGTGAAGGACAGGGAACCTCCTACGAGCAGTACTTC

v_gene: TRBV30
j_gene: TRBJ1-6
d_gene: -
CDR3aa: CAWSVLRPGSSPLHF
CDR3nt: TGTGCCTGGAGTGTACTTCGCCCCGGGAGTTCACCCCTCCACTTT

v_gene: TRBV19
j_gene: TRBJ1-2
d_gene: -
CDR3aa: CASSIQGLGGFGYTF
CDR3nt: TGTGCCAGTAGTATTCAGGGGCTGGGTGGATTTGGCTACACCTTC

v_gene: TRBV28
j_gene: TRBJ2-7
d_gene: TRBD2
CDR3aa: CASSFPGLGSYEQYF
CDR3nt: TGTGCCAGCAGTTTTCCGGGACTAGGCTCCTACGAGCAGTACTTC

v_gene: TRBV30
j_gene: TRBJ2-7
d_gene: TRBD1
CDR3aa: CAWSGDSFYEQYF
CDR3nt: TGTGCCTGGAGTGGGGACAGTTTCTACGAGCAGTACTTC

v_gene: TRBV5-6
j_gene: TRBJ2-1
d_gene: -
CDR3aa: CASSLGARDEQFF
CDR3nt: TGTGCCAGCAGCCTGGGAGCGAGGGATGAGCAGTTCTTC

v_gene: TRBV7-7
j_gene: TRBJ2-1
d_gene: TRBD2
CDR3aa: CASSLGFSGRARNEQFF
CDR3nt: TGTGCCAGCAGCTTAGGTTTCAGCGGGAGGGCCCGGAATGAGCAGTTCTTC

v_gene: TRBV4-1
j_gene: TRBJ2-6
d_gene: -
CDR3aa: CASSQDGVNSGANVLTF
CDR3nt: TGCGCCAGCAGCCAGGACGGGGTAAACTCTGGGGCCAACGTCCTGACTTTC

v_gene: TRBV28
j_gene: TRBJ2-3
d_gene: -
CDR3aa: CASTGVFSTDTQYF
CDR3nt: TGTGCCAGCACTGGAGTCTTTAGCACAGATACGCAGTATTTT